A selection of T cell receptor beta chains follows, all from one sample in a study of tumor-infiltrating lymphocytes in primary liver carcinoma. TCRdb re-called the multiplex PCR reads through MiXCR, storing one row per CDR3 protein. The data contain 70,000 to 85,000 distinct CDR3 sequences, about two thirds of them singletons. Input material: liver tumor tissue from sampling region 4. The receptors derive from a woman in her sixties with primary liver carcinoma and hepatitis B virus infection. Both conserved end residues are part of each CDR3. The D gene is left open where the match is weak. Clone size is given for some rows only: seen once, a few or many times, or a class if the clone is expanded.

v_call: TRBV7-9
clone_size: NA
d_call: NA
j_call: TRBJ2-2
cdr3_aa: CVSSLQQGGELFF
cdr3_nt: TGTGTCAGCAGCCTCCAACAGGGCGGGGAACTGTTTTTT

v_call: TRBV6-2/TRBV6-3
clone_size: NA
d_call: NA
j_call: TRBJ2-7
cdr3_aa: CASTTLQWSAYEQYF
cdr3_nt: TGTGCCAGTACTACATTACAGTGGAGCGCCTACGAGCAGTACTTC

v_call: TRBV10-3
clone_size: once
d_call: NA
j_call: TRBJ2-4
cdr3_aa: CAISVGEAHNIQYF
cdr3_nt: TGTGCCATCAGTGTAGGGGAGGCGCACAACATTCAATACTTC

v_call: TRBV6-1
clone_size: NA
d_call: TRBD1
j_call: TRBJ2-1
cdr3_aa: CASSLDRVLVGQFF
cdr3_nt: TGTGCCAGCAGCTTGGACAGGGTCTTGGTCGGGCAGTTCTTC

v_call: TRBV12-3/TRBV12-4
clone_size: NA
d_call: NA
j_call: TRBJ1-5
cdr3_aa: CANSPRQGRGQPQHF
cdr3_nt: TGTGCCAACAGTCCCCGCCAAGGACGGGGTCAGCCCCAGCATTTT

v_call: TRBV11-2
clone_size: NA
d_call: NA
j_call: TRBJ2-3
cdr3_aa: CASSLGTSTDMQYF
cdr3_nt: TGTGCCAGCAGTTTAGGGACCAGCACAGATATGCAGTATTTT

v_call: TRBV11-2
clone_size: NA
d_call: NA
j_call: TRBJ1-4
cdr3_aa: CASSFDQEGGKLFF
cdr3_nt: TGTGCCAGCAGCTTCGACCAAGAAGGTGGAAAACTGTTTTTT

v_call: TRBV28
clone_size: once
d_call: TRBD1
j_call: TRBJ2-2
cdr3_aa: CASSILQGATEELLF
cdr3_nt: TGTGCCAGCAGTATTCTACAGGGGGCGACGGAGGAGCTGCTTTTT

v_call: TRBV2
clone_size: few
d_call: TRBD1
j_call: TRBJ2-3
cdr3_aa: CASMRQGNQPQYF
cdr3_nt: TGTGCCAGCATGCGACAGGGCAATCAGCCCCAGTATTTT

v_call: TRBV14
clone_size: few
d_call: NA
j_call: TRBJ2-1
cdr3_aa: CASSQVFSNATNEQFF
cdr3_nt: TGTGCCAGTAGCCAAGTCTTTTCTAACGCTACCAATGAGCAGTTCTTC

v_call: TRBV4-1
clone_size: NA
d_call: TRBD2
j_call: TRBJ2-3
cdr3_aa: CASSQGLAGDSDTQYF
cdr3_nt: TGCGCCAGCAGCCAAGGACTAGCGGGAGACTCAGATACGCAGTATTTT

v_call: TRBV12-3/TRBV12-4
clone_size: NA
d_call: TRBD2
j_call: TRBJ2-7
cdr3_aa: CASSFLIETSGSYEQYF
cdr3_nt: TGTGCCAGCAGTTTCCTAATCGAGACTAGCGGTTCCTACGAGCAGTACTTC

v_call: TRBV5-4
clone_size: NA
d_call: NA
j_call: TRBJ2-7
cdr3_aa: CASSFGAGDYEQYF
cdr3_nt: TGTGCCAGCAGTTTTGGGGCAGGGGATTACGAGCAGTACTTC

v_call: TRBV5-4
clone_size: NA
d_call: NA
j_call: TRBJ2-1
cdr3_aa: CASSESSSYNERFF
cdr3_nt: TGTGCCAGCAGCGAGAGTAGCTCCTACAATGAGCGGTTCTTC

v_call: TRBV11-2
clone_size: NA
d_call: NA
j_call: TRBJ2-5
cdr3_aa: CASSPVGKIQYF
cdr3_nt: TGTGCCAGCAGCCCTGTCGGGAAGATCCAGTACTTC

v_call: TRBV11-2
clone_size: NA
d_call: TRBD2
j_call: TRBJ2-5
cdr3_aa: CASSLTASGRGVPQYF
cdr3_nt: TGTGCCAGCAGCTTAACGGCTAGCGGGAGGGGGGTGCCCCAGTACTTC

v_call: TRBV11-2
clone_size: NA
d_call: NA
j_call: TRBJ2-3
cdr3_aa: CATSLVSRSTDKQYF
cdr3_nt: TGTGCCACCAGCTTAGTAAGCCGCAGCACAGACAAGCAGTATTTT

v_call: TRBV11-2
clone_size: NA
d_call: TRBD2
j_call: TRBJ2-3
cdr3_aa: CANRPTSGGGTDTQYF
cdr3_nt: TGTGCCAACAGGCCGACTAGCGGGGGAGGCACAGATACACAGTATTTT

v_call: TRBV11-2
clone_size: NA
d_call: NA
j_call: TRBJ2-1
cdr3_aa: CASSLTHGHGYWGEQFF
cdr3_nt: TGTGCCAGCAGCTTAACCCACGGACATGGGTACTGGGGTGAACAGTTCTTC

v_call: TRBV7-3
clone_size: once
d_call: TRBD2
j_call: TRBJ2-4
cdr3_aa: CASSMTSGRGNIQYF
cdr3_nt: TGTGCCAGCAGCATGACTAGCGGGAGGGGGAACATTCAGTACTTC

v_call: TRBV4-2
clone_size: NA
d_call: TRBD1
j_call: TRBJ1-1
cdr3_aa: CASSPGQLNTEACF
cdr3_nt: TGTGCCAGCAGCCCGGGACAGCTTAACACTGAAGCTTGCTTT

v_call: TRBV29-1
clone_size: NA
d_call: TRBD1
j_call: TRBJ2-5
cdr3_aa: CSIEGRTGEQETQYF
cdr3_nt: TGCAGCATTGAAGGGAGGACAGGGGAACAAGAGACCCAGTATTTC

v_call: TRBV18
clone_size: NA
d_call: TRBD2
j_call: TRBJ2-7
cdr3_aa: CASSTTSGSFHEHYF
cdr3_nt: TGTGCCAGCTCGACGACTAGCGGGAGCTTCCACGAGCACTACTTC

v_call: TRBV5-1
clone_size: NA
d_call: TRBD1
j_call: TRBJ2-1
cdr3_aa: CASSPEPGGDRGRYEQFF
cdr3_nt: TGCGCCAGTAGCCCGGAACCCGGTGGGGACAGGGGGCGCTATGAGCAGTTCTTC

v_call: TRBV28
clone_size: NA
d_call: TRBD2
j_call: TRBJ2-4
cdr3_aa: CASSSSGLAGGPPSF
cdr3_nt: TGTGCCAGCAGTTCCTCCGGGCTAGCGGGAGGGCCTCCCTCCTTC

v_call: TRBV12-3/TRBV12-4
clone_size: NA
d_call: NA
j_call: TRBJ1-1
cdr3_aa: CTSTYQHPNTEAFF
cdr3_nt: TGTACCAGCACCTACCAGCACCCAAACACTGAAGCTTTCTTT

v_call: TRBV5-6
clone_size: many
d_call: NA
j_call: TRBJ2-7
cdr3_aa: CASGYSGLAGEQYF
cdr3_nt: TGTGCCAGCGGGTACTCGGGACTTGCGGGCGAGCAGTACTTC

v_call: TRBV11-2
clone_size: NA
d_call: NA
j_call: TRBJ2-2
cdr3_aa: CVSNLDRTGKLFF
cdr3_nt: TGTGTCAGCAACTTAGATAGGACTGGGAAGCTGTTTTTT

v_call: TRBV28
clone_size: NA
d_call: TRBD2
j_call: TRBJ2-3
cdr3_aa: CASSTPVGSGRGDAQYF
cdr3_nt: TGTGCCAGCAGTACCCCGGTGGGGAGCGGGAGGGGGGATGCGCAGTATTTT

v_call: TRBV10-3
clone_size: NA
d_call: NA
j_call: TRBJ1-5
cdr3_aa: CVISTANQPQHF
cdr3_nt: TGTGTCATCTCGACGGCAAATCAGCCCCAGCATTTT

v_call: TRBV7-8
clone_size: NA
d_call: NA
j_call: TRBJ2-1
cdr3_aa: CASSVGHNNEQFF
cdr3_nt: TGTGCCAGCAGCGTGGGCCATAACAATGAGCAGTTCTTC

v_call: TRBV6-1
clone_size: once
d_call: NA
j_call: TRBJ2-7
cdr3_aa: CASSTTAEASYEQYF
cdr3_nt: TGTGCCAGCAGTACCACTGCGGAGGCCTCCTACGAGCAGTACTTC

v_call: TRBV4-2
clone_size: NA
d_call: NA
j_call: TRBJ2-3
cdr3_aa: CASSQEEGSSDTQYF
cdr3_nt: TGTGCTAGCAGCCAAGAGGAGGGGAGCTCAGATACGCAGTATTTT

v_call: TRBV11-2
clone_size: NA
d_call: NA
j_call: TRBJ2-3
cdr3_aa: CDSSWGSDTQYF
cdr3_nt: TGTGATAGTAGCTGGGGGTCAGATACGCAGTATTTT

v_call: TRBV4-1
clone_size: many
d_call: NA
j_call: TRBJ2-7
cdr3_aa: CASSQGSSYEQYF
cdr3_nt: TGCGCCAGCAGCCAAGGGAGCTCCTACGAGCAGTACTTC

v_call: TRBV30
clone_size: NA
d_call: TRBD2
j_call: TRBJ2-1
cdr3_aa: CAWNLGLAGVDEQFF
cdr3_nt: TGTGCATGGAATTTGGGGCTAGCGGGAGTAGATGAGCAGTTCTTC

v_call: TRBV12-3/TRBV12-4
clone_size: NA
d_call: NA
j_call: TRBJ2-7
cdr3_aa: CASSFPQGAYEQYF
cdr3_nt: TGTGCCAGCAGTTTCCCGCAGGGCGCATACGAGCAGTACTTC

v_call: TRBV29-1
clone_size: NA
d_call: TRBD2
j_call: TRBJ2-1
cdr3_aa: CSVHPASGTSQMSAHFF
cdr3_nt: TGCAGCGTCCACCCGGCTAGCGGGACGTCCCAAATGAGTGCGCACTTCTTC

v_call: TRBV6-2/TRBV6-3
clone_size: large
d_call: NA
j_call: TRBJ2-3
cdr3_aa: CASSYSSTDTQYF
cdr3_nt: TGTGCCAGCAGTTACTCTAGCACAGATACGCAGTATTTT

v_call: TRBV4-2
clone_size: many
d_call: TRBD2
j_call: TRBJ2-5
cdr3_aa: CASSQVLAGAQETQYF
cdr3_nt: TGTGCCAGCAGCCAAGTTTTAGCGGGAGCCCAAGAGACCCAGTACTTC

v_call: TRBV12-3/TRBV12-4
clone_size: many
d_call: NA
j_call: TRBJ1-5
cdr3_aa: CASSGQTYQPQHF
cdr3_nt: TGTGCCAGCAGCGGACAAACCTATCAGCCCCAGCATTTT

v_call: TRBV5-6
clone_size: NA
d_call: TRBD2
j_call: TRBJ2-2
cdr3_aa: CASSPSGTRDTGELFF
cdr3_nt: TGTGCAAGCAGCCCCTCCGGGACTAGAGATACCGGGGAGCTGTTTTTT

v_call: TRBV18
clone_size: NA
d_call: TRBD1
j_call: TRBJ2-2
cdr3_aa: CASSPTTGGQNTGELFF
cdr3_nt: TGTGCCAGCTCACCGACTACAGGGGGTCAAAACACCGGGGAGCTGTTTTTT

v_call: TRBV5-1
clone_size: few
d_call: NA
j_call: TRBJ2-2
cdr3_aa: CASSLGTGTHIGELFF
cdr3_nt: TGCGCTAGCAGCTTGGGGACCGGGACCCACATCGGGGAGCTGTTTTTT

v_call: TRBV6-6
clone_size: NA
d_call: NA
j_call: TRBJ2-2
cdr3_aa: CPSSREGAHAGELFF
cdr3_nt: TGTCCCAGCAGCAGGGAGGGGGCGCACGCCGGGGAGCTGTTTTTT

v_call: TRBV29-1
clone_size: NA
d_call: NA
j_call: TRBJ2-3
cdr3_aa: CSLEGRLAGLGDTQYF
cdr3_nt: TGTAGCCTTGAAGGGCGCCTAGCTGGTCTTGGAGATACGCAGTATTTT

v_call: TRBV5-5
clone_size: NA
d_call: NA
j_call: TRBJ1-5
cdr3_aa: CARSPRLTTRQPQHF
cdr3_nt: TGTGCCAGGAGCCCAAGGCTCACGACGCGCCAGCCCCAGCATTTT

v_call: TRBV4-2
clone_size: NA
d_call: NA
j_call: TRBJ2-2
cdr3_aa: CAGNPATSSQQGGELFF
cdr3_nt: TGTGCCGGCAACCCAGCCACTAGCTCCCAACAGGGCGGGGAGCTGTTTTTT

v_call: TRBV19
clone_size: few
d_call: TRBD1
j_call: TRBJ1-1
cdr3_aa: CASSPQTGVGTEAFF
cdr3_nt: TGTGCCAGTAGTCCACAAACAGGGGTGGGCACTGAAGCTTTCTTT

v_call: TRBV11-2
clone_size: once
d_call: TRBD1
j_call: TRBJ1-1
cdr3_aa: CASGGTGDKDTEAFF
cdr3_nt: TGTGCCAGCGGAGGGACAGGGGACAAGGACACTGAAGCTTTCTTT

v_call: TRBV11-2
clone_size: NA
d_call: NA
j_call: TRBJ2-3
cdr3_aa: CASTLDQRDTQYF
cdr3_nt: TGTGCCAGCACCTTAGATCAAAGAGATACGCAGTATTTT

v_call: TRBV6-1
clone_size: NA
d_call: NA
j_call: TRBJ2-5
cdr3_aa: CASSDFWRAGSAQETQYF
cdr3_nt: TGTGCCAGCAGTGATTTTTGGAGGGCCGGTTCGGCCCAAGAGACCCAGTATTTC

v_call: TRBV28
clone_size: NA
d_call: NA
j_call: TRBJ2-7
cdr3_aa: CVSRTGQYEQYF
cdr3_nt: TGTGTCAGCAGAACAGGACAATACGAGCAGTACTTC